This TCR beta chain was found in a study of glioma-infiltrating T cells after dendritic cell vaccination. Only in-frame clones appear in the TCRdb table, and some are missing; sequencing was by immunoSEQ multiplex PCR. The sample contains approximately 92,000 clones, 65% to 85% of which appear only once. The CDR3 contains 15 residues. V was trimmed by 0 bases and J by 2 bases, leaving 8 bases between them. From germline, CDR1 is SGDLS and CDR2 YYNGEE. Time point noted: after dendritic cell vaccination, including at tumor progression/relapse. PBMC were collected before vaccination, two weeks after the third vaccination, and at progression.

The chain couples TRBV9 to TRBJ2-2; TRBD2 might be the D (5 bases). The sequence was obtained from a human donor with glioblastoma. This specimen was blood, taken after dendritic cell vaccination. CDR3 sequence (DNA): TGTGCCAGCAGCGTAGTGAGGGAAAACACCGGGGAGCTGTTTTTT. The encoded protein is CASSVVRENTGELFF.